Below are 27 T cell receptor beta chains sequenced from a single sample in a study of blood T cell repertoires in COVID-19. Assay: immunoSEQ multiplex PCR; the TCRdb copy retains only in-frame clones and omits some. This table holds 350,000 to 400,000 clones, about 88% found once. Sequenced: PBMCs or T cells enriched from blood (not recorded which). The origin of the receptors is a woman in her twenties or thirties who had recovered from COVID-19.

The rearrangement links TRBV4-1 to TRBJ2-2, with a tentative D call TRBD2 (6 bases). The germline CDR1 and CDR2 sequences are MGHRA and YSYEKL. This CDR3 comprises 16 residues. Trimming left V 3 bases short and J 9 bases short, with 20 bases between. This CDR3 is CASSQLPGTAGRELFF. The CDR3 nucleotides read TGCGCCAGCAGCCAGTTACCAGGGACTGCTGGGAGGGAGCTGTTTTTT.

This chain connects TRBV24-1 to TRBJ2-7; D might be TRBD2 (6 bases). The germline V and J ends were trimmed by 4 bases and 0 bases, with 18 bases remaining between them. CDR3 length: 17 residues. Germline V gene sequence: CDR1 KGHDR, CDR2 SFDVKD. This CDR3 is CATSDYPLAASSYEQYF. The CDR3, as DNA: TGTGCCACCAGTGACTACCCACTAGCCGCAAGCTCCTACGAGCAGTACTTC.

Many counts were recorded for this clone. The DNA for the CDR3 is TGTGCCAGCAGCTTCGACAGCGAGAATCAGCCCCAGCATTTT. This gives the protein CASSFDSENQPQHF. V is TRBV5-8 and J is TRBJ1-5; D is perhaps TRBD1 (5 bases). CDR3 length equals 14 residues. Germline loops: CDR1 SGHTS, CDR2 YDEGEE. V gave up 2 bases and J gave up 4 bases, with 10 bases separating them.

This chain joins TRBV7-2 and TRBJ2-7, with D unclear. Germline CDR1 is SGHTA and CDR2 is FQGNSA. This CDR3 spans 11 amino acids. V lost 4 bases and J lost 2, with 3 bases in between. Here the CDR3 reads CASSSAYEQYF. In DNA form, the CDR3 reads TGTGCCAGCAGCTCCGCCTACGAGCAGTACTTC.

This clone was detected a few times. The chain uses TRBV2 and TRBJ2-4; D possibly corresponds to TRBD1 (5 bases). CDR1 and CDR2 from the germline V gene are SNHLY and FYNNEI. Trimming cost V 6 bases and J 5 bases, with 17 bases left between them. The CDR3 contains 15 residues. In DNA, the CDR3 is TGTGCCAGCAGCTACCCTTTGGACATCGAAAACATTCAGTACTTC. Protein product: CASSYPLDIENIQYF.

CDR3: CASSIRGILMNTEAFF. The CDR3 coding sequence is TGTGCCAGTAGTATTCGGGGAATTCTCATGAACACTGAAGCTTTCTTT. The V call is TRBV19, the J call TRBJ1-1; D is uncertain. This CDR3 comprises 16 residues. Germline V gives CDR1 LNHDA, CDR2 SQIVND (reference sequence). Trimming cost V 3 bases and J 0 bases, with 14 bases left between them.

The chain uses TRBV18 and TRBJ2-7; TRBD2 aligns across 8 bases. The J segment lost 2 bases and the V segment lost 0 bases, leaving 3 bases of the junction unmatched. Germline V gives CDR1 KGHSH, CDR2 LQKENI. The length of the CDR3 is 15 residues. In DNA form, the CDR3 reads TGTGCCAGCTCACCACCGACTAGCGCTCCCTACGAGCAGTACTTC. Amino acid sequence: CASSPPTSAPYEQYF.

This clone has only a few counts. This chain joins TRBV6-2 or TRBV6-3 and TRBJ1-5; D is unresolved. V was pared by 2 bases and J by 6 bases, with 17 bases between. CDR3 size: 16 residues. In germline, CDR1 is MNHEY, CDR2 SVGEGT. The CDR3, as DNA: TGTGCCAGCAGTTACCCAAGGACGGGATCTCGTCAGCCCCAGCATTTT. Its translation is CASSYPRTGSRQPQHF.

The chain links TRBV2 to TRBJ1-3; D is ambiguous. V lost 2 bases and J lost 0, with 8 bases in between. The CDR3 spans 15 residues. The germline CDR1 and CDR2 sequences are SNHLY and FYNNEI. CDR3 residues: CASSEQNNSGNTIYF. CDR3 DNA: TGTGCCAGCAGTGAACAGAACAACTCTGGAAACACCATATATTTT.

Here the CDR3 DNA reads TGTGCCAGCAGCACCCGGACAGGGGTGGATGAGCAGTTCTTC. Its translation: CASSTRTGVDEQFF. This rearrangement joins TRBV11-3 to TRBJ2-1; 9 positions match TRBD1. Looked up from germline, CDR1 is SGHNT and CDR2 is YENEEA. Trimming removed 5 bases from V and 8 bases from J; junction bases left unmatched: 7. The CDR3 runs 14 residues. Full variable domain (rest looked up from reference TRBV11-3 and TRBJ2-1): EAGVVQSPRYKIIEKKQPVAFWCNPISGHNTLYWYLQNLGQGPELLIRYENEEAVDDSQLPKDRFSAERLKGVDSTLKIQPAELGDSAVYLCASSTRTGVDEQFFGPGTRLTVL.

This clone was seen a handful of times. CDR3 in DNA: TGTGCCAGCTCACCGAAATCACCAGGACAGGGGGCGAATGGCTACACCTTC. Amino acids: CASSPKSPGQGANGYTF. J is TRBJ1-2 and V is TRBV18; 11 bases align to TRBD1. Looked up from germline, CDR1 is KGHSH and CDR2 is LQKENI. J lost 6 bases, V lost 3 bases, and 12 bases had no gene match. The CDR3 extends over 17 amino acids.

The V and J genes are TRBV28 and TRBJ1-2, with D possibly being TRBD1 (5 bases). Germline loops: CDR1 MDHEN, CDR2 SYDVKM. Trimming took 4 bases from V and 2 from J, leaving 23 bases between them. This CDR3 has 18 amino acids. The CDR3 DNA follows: TGTGCCAGCAGTTCCACCTCGGCGGACACCCTTATGAACTATGGCTACACCTTC. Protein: CASSSTSADTLMNYGYTF.

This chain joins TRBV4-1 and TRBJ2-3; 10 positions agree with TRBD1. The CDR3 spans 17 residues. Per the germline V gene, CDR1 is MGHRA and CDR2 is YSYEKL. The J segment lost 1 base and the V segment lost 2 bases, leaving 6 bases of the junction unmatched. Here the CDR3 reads CASSQHTGTGGTDTQYF. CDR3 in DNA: TGCGCCAGCAGCCAACATACCGGGACAGGGGGCACAGATACGCAGTATTTT.

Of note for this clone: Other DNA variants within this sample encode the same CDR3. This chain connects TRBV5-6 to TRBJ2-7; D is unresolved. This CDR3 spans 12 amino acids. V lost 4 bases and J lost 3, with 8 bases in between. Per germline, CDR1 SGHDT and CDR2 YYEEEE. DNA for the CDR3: TGTGCCAGCAGCCCTAACCACTACGAGCAGTACTTC. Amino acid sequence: CASSPNHYEQYF.

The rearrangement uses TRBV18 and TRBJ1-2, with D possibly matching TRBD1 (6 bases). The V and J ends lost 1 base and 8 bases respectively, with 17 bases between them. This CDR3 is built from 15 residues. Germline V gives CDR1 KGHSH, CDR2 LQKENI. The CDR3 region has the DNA TGTGCCAGCTCACCACAACAAAACCTGAGGGGGGGCTACACCTTC. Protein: CASSPQQNLRGGYTF.

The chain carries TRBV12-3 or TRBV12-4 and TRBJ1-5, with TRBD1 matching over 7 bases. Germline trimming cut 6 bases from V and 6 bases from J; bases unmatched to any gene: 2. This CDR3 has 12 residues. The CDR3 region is CASREGAQPQHF. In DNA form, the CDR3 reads TGTGCCAGCAGGGAGGGGGCTCAGCCCCAGCATTTT.

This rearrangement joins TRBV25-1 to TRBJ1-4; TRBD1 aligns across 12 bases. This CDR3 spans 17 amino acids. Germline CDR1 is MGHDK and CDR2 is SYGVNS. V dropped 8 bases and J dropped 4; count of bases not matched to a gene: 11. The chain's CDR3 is CASPHRDRGQGNEKLFF. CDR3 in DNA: TGTGCCAGCCCCCACCGGGACAGGGGGCAAGGTAATGAAAAACTGTTTTTT.

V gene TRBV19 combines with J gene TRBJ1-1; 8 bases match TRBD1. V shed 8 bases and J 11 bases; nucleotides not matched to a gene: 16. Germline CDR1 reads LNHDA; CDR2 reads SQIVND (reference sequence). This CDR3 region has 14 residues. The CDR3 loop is CASGGGRDRRQAFF. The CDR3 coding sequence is TGTGCCAGTGGTGGGGGTCGGGACAGGCGACAGGCTTTCTTT.

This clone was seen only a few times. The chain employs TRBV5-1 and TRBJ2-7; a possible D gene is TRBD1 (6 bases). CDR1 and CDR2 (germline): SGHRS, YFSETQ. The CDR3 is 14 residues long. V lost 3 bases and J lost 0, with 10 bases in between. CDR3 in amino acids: CASSWDTGSYEQYF. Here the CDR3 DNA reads TGCGCCAGCAGCTGGGACACAGGCTCCTACGAGCAGTACTTC.

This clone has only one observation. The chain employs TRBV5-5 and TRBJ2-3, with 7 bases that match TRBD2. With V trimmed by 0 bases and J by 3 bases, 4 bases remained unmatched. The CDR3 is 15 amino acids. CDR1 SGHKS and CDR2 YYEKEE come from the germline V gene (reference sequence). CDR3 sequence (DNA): TGTGCCAGCAGCTTGGGCGGGAGCAGTACAGATACGCAGTATTTT. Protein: CASSLGGSSTDTQYF.

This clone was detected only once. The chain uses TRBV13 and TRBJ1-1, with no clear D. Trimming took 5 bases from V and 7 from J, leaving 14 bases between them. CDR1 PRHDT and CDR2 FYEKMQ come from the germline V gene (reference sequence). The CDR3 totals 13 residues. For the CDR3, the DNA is TGTGCCAGCAGCCCACCGGGGTCCCTTGAAGCTTTCTTT. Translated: CASSPPGSLEAFF. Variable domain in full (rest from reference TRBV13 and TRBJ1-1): AAGVIQSPRHLIKEKRETATLKCYPIPRHDTVYWYQQGPGQDPQFLISFYEKMQSDKGSIPDRFSAQQFSDYHSELNMSSLELGDSALYFCASSPPGSLEAFFGQGTRLTVV.

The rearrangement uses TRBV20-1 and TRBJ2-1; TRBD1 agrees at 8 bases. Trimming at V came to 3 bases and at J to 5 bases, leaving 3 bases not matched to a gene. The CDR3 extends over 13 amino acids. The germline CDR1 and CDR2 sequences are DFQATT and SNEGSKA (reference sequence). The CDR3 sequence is CSASADRDNEQFF. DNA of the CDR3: TGCAGTGCTAGTGCGGACAGGGACAATGAGCAGTTCTTC.

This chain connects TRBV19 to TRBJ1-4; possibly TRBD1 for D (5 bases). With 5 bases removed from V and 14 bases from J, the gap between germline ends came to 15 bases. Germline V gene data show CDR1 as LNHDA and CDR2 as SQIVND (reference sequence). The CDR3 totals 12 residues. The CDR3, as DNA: TGTGCCAGTAGTCCAGGGTCCTTCCAGCTGTTTTTT. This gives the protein CASSPGSFQLFF.

CDR3 sequence: CASSQEGAGPTGELFF. The DNA of the CDR3 is TGTGCCAGCAGCCAAGAAGGAGCGGGGCCCACCGGGGAGCTGTTTTTT. The chain couples TRBV3-1 (or the pseudogene TRBV3-2) to TRBJ2-2; 7 bases are shared with TRBD2. Germline values: CDR1 LGHDT, CDR2 YNNKEL (reference sequence). Unmatched junction bases numbered 5, after V lost 0 bases and J lost 4 bases. CDR3 length: 16 amino acids.

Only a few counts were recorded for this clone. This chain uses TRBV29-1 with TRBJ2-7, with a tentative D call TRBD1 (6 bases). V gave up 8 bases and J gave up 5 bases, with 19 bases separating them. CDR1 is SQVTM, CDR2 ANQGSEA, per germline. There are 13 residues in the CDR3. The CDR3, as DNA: TGCAGCTTCCTGGACAGCCGGCATAACGAGCAGTACTTC. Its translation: CSFLDSRHNEQYF.

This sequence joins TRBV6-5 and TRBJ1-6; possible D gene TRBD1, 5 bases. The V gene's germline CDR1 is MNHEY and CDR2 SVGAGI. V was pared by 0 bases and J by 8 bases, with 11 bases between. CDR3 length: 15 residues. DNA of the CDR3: TGTGCCAGCAGTTACTCGACAGATACTGATTCACCCCTCCACTTT. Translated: CASSYSTDTDSPLHF.

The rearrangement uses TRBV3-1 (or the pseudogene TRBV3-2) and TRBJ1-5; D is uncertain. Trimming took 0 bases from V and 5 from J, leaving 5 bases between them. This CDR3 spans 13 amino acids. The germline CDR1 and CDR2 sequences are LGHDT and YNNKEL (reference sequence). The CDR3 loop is CASSQDGHQPQHF. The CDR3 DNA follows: TGTGCCAGCAGCCAAGATGGGCATCAGCCCCAGCATTTT.